The 17 T cell receptor beta chains reported below all come from one sample, sequenced in a study of CD8+ T cells in alopecia areata. Extracted RNA was reverse transcribed into cDNA, the sequencing template. Sequencing was performed with immunoSEQ multiplex PCR; in TCRdb, only in-frame clones are kept and a portion is missing. This sample has 140,000 to 150,000 clones; roughly 44% occur once, and the top ten carry approximately 7%. Sequences were obtained from CD4+ T cells sorted from blood. The receptors come from a human donor with alopecia areata.

The rearrangement uses TRBV5-1 and TRBJ2-2; D is ambiguous. The CDR3 extends over 14 amino acids. Germline CDR1 SGHRS, CDR2 YFSETQ. Trimming shortened V by 5 bases and J by 0 bases, and 8 bases separated the two germline ends. The CDR3 sequence: CASSAAANTGELFF. The CDR3 bases are TGCGCCAGCAGTGCTGCTGCGAACACCGGGGAGCTGTTTTTT.

This clone was seen once. This chain connects TRBV11-3 to TRBJ2-7; D is ambiguous. Trimming took 1 base from V and 2 from J, leaving 6 bases between them. Germline V gives CDR1 SGHNT, CDR2 YENEEA. CDR3 length equals 13 residues. CDR3 DNA sequence: TGTGCCAGCAGCTTAGGGCAGACCTACGAGCAGTACTTC. Translating gives CASSLGQTYEQYF. Drawing the rest from reference TRBV11-3 and TRBJ2-7, the complete variable domain is EAGVVQSPRYKIIEKKQPVAFWCNPISGHNTLYWYLQNLGQGPELLIRYENEEAVDDSQLPKDRFSAERLKGVDSTLKIQPAELGDSAVYLCASSLGQTYEQYFGPGTRLTVT.

This sequence joins TRBV19 and TRBJ2-3; D possibly uses TRBD1 or TRBD2 (5 bases each). Trimming removed 11 bases at V and 4 bases at J, with 13 bases between. Germline V gives CDR1 LNHDA, CDR2 SQIVND (reference sequence). The CDR3 is 12 amino acids. The CDR3 loop is CAPHGAADTQYF. CDR3 coding DNA: TGTGCCCCCCACGGGGCTGCAGATACGCAGTATTTT.

V usage is TRBV2 and J usage is TRBJ2-7, with TRBD2 matching over 12 bases. The junction had 10 bases not matched to a gene; V was cut back by 3 bases and J by 7 bases. The CDR3 spans 16 residues. Germline lookup yields CDR1 SNHLY and CDR2 FYNNEI. The CDR3 is CASSDPSGRAGSEQYF. CDR3 in DNA: TGTGCCAGCAGTGACCCTAGCGGGAGGGCCGGGAGTGAGCAGTACTTC.

This clone was picked up a small number of times. Different DNA sequences within this sample yield the same CDR3. The rearrangement links TRBV5-1 to TRBJ2-1; D is unclear. The V gene lost 5 bases and the J gene lost 0 bases, with 9 bases spanning the gap. The CDR3 has 14 amino acids. Germline loops: CDR1 SGHRS, CDR2 YFSETQ. The CDR3 loop reads CASRDGSSYNEQFF. CDR3 nucleotides: TGCGCCAGCAGGGACGGTAGCTCCTACAATGAGCAGTTCTTC.

The gene calls are TRBV5-1 and TRBJ2-2; D uncertain. V lost 0 bases and J lost 7, with 13 bases in between. Germline assignment: CDR1 SGHRS and CDR2 YFSETQ. This CDR3 has 15 amino acids. CDR3 protein: CASSLGSFKGGELFF. The DNA of the CDR3 is TGCGCCAGCAGCTTGGGGAGCTTCAAGGGCGGGGAGCTGTTTTTT.

The chain combines TRBV29-1 with TRBJ1-1; D uncertain. CDR3 length: 14 residues. Deletions cut 2 bases from V and 0 bases from J, with 10 bases between. Germline lookup yields CDR1 SQVTM and CDR2 ANQGSEA. For the CDR3, the DNA is TGCAGCGTTGAATTTGAACACTTGAACACTGAAGCTTTCTTT. Amino acids: CSVEFEHLNTEAFF.

The chain has TRBV29-1 and TRBJ2-5, with TRBD1 as a possible D gene (5 bases). V was pared by 0 bases and J by 7 bases, with 15 bases between. The CDR3 covers 14 residues. Germline CDR1 SQVTM, CDR2 ANQGSEA. The CDR3 bases are TGCAGCGTTGAAGATCTGTCAGGGCTAGGGACCCAGTACTTC. Encoded protein: CSVEDLSGLGTQYF.

The sample holds a few counts of this clone. The chain is built from TRBV30 and TRBJ2-1, with D possibly being TRBD2 (5 bases). V lost 4 bases and J lost 4, with 11 bases in between. CDR1 is GTSNPN, CDR2 SVGIG, per germline (reference sequence). This CDR3 has 13 amino acids. CDR3 amino acids: CAWTSRRYNEQFF. In DNA form, the CDR3 reads TGTGCCTGGACTAGCCGGAGATACAATGAGCAGTTCTTC. Drawing the rest from reference TRBV30 and TRBJ2-1, the complete variable domain is SQTIHQWPATLVQPVGSPLSLECTVEGTSNPNLYWYRQAAGRGLQLLFYSVGIGQISSEVPQNLSASRPQDRQFILSSKKLLLSDSGFYLCAWTSRRYNEQFFGPGTRLTVL.

This clone was counted only a few times. The chain has TRBV11-2 and TRBJ2-3; weak D call: TRBD2 (5 bases). The germline gives CDR1 SGHAT, CDR2 FQNNGV. CDR3 length: 12 residues. The V end lost 5 bases, the J end lost 5 bases, and 8 bases lay between the germline ends. The CDR3 sequence: CASSRDGDTQYF. The CDR3 DNA follows: TGTGCCAGCAGCCGGGATGGAGATACGCAGTATTTT.

This clone was counted only a few times. This sequence joins TRBV29-1 and TRBJ1-1; TRBD1 aligns across 7 bases. Germline CDR1 and CDR2: SQVTM and ANQGSEA. The V segment lost 4 bases and the J segment 7 bases; nucleotides outside the gene matches: 9. This CDR3 contains 13 residues. The CDR3 region is CSVGPGQKIEAFF. DNA for the CDR3: TGCAGCGTTGGACCGGGACAGAAGATTGAAGCTTTCTTT.

The chain uses TRBV30 and TRBJ1-1, with D uncertain. CDR1 is GTSNPN, CDR2 SVGIG, per germline (reference sequence). The CDR3 spans 15 residues. V was shortened by 1 base and J by 0 bases, with 12 bases between the two germline ends. CDR3 sequence: CAWSAGARMNTEAFF. CDR3 DNA: TGTGCCTGGAGTGCCGGCGCGAGGATGAACACTGAAGCTTTCTTT.

The chain recombines TRBV7-9 with TRBJ2-7; D tentatively reads TRBD1 or TRBD2 (5 bases each). V was pared by 6 bases and J by 0 bases, with 18 bases between. CDR1 is SEHNR and CDR2 is FQNEAQ in the germline V gene (reference sequence). The CDR3 runs to 16 residues. For the CDR3, the DNA is TGTGCCAGCAGTCCCGGCAGGGAGCACCTCTCCTACGAGCAGTACTTC. This gives the protein CASSPGREHLSYEQYF.

In its sample, this clone was seen a few times. The chain joins TRBV4-1 to TRBJ2-1, with TRBD2 matching 10 bases. Germline CDR1 is MGHRA and CDR2 is YSYEKL. With 2 bases clipped from V and 9 bases from J, the junction kept 7 bases outside the gene matches. The CDR3 is 15 residues long. CDR3 DNA sequence: TGCGCCAGCAGCCAAAGAGCGGGAGGGCGACCTGAGCAGTTCTTC. This gives the protein CASSQRAGGRPEQFF.

The rearrangement uses TRBV27 and TRBJ2-7; 8 bases match TRBD1. The germline CDR1 and CDR2 sequences are MNHEY and SMNVEV (reference sequence). This CDR3 has 12 residues. The J segment lost 2 bases and the V segment lost 10 bases, leaving 4 bases of the junction unmatched. The CDR3 here is CATKTGAYEQYF. The CDR3 DNA is TGTGCCACCAAGACAGGGGCCTACGAGCAGTACTTC.

The chain carries TRBV5-1 and TRBJ2-7; possible D gene TRBD2, 6 bases. The CDR3 sequence is 13 residues long. Trimming shortened V by 4 bases and J by 6 bases, and 14 bases separated the two germline ends. Germline lookup yields CDR1 SGHRS and CDR2 YFSETQ. CDR3 protein: CASSAAGSSEQYF. CDR3 nucleotides: TGCGCCAGCAGCGCCGCCGGGAGCTCCGAGCAGTACTTC.

The sample holds one count of this clone. The rearrangement joins TRBV5-1 to TRBJ2-6; no reliable D call. Per the germline V gene, CDR1 is SGHRS and CDR2 is YFSETQ. CDR3 length: 12 residues. V dropped 2 bases and J dropped 4 bases, with 1 base sitting between them. The CDR3 DNA is TGCGCCAGCAGCTTAGGGGCCAACGTCCTGACTTTC. Protein sequence: CASSLGANVLTF.